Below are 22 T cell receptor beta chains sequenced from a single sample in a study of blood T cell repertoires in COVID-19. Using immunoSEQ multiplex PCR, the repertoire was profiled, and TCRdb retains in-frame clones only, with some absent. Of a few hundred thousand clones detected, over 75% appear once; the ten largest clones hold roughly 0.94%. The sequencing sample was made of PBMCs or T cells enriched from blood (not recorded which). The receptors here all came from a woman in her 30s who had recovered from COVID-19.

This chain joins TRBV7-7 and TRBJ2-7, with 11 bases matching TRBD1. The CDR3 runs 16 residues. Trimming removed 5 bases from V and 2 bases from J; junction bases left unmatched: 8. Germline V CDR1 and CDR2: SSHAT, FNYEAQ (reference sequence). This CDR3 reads CASSPPGTGGPYEQYF. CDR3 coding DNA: TGTGCCAGCAGCCCCCCCGGGACAGGGGGTCCCTACGAGCAGTACTTC.

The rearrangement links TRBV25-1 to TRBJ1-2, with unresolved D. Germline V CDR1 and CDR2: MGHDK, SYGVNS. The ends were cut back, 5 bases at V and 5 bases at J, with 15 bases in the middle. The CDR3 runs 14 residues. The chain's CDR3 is CASSPLTGRYGYTF. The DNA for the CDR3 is TGTGCCAGCAGTCCTCTAACGGGAAGATATGGCTACACCTTC.

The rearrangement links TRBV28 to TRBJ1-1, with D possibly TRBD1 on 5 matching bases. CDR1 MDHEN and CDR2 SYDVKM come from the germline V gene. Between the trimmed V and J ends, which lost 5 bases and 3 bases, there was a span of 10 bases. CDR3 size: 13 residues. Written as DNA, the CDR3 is TGTGCCAGCAGTATAGGCAGGGACACTGAAGCTTTCTTT. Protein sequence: CASSIGRDTEAFF.

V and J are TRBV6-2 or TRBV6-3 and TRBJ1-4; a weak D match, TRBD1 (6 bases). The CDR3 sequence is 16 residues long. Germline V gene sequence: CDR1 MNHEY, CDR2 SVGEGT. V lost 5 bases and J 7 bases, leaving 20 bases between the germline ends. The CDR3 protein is CASSANHRDVGEKLFF. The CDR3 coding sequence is TGTGCCAGCAGTGCGAACCACAGGGACGTCGGTGAAAAACTGTTTTTT.

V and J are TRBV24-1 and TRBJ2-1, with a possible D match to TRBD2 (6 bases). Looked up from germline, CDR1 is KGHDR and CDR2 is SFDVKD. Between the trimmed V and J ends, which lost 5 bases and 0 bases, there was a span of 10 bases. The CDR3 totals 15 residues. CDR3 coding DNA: TGTGCCACCAGTGGTTCCGGGGGCTCCTACAATGAGCAGTTCTTC. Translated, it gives CATSGSGGSYNEQFF.

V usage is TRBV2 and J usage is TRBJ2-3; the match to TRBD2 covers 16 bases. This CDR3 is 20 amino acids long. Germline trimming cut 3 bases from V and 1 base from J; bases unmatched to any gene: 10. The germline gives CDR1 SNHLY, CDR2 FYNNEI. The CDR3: CASSEYGTSGGVMGTDTQYF. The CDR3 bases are TGTGCCAGCAGTGAGTATGGGACTAGCGGGGGGGTCATGGGCACAGATACGCAGTATTTT.

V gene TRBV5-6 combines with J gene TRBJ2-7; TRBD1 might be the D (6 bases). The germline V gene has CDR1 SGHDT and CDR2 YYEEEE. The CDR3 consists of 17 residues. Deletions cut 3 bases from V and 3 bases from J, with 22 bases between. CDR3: CASSSIRWQGPYYEQYF. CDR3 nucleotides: TGTGCCAGCAGCTCCATCCGATGGCAGGGGCCTTACTACGAGCAGTACTTC.

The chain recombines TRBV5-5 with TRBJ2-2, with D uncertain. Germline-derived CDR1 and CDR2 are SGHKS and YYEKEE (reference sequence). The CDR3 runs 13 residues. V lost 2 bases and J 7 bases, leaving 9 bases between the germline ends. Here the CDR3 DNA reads TGTGCCAGCAGCTTAGAGGTACGCGGGGAGCTGTTTTTT. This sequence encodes CASSLEVRGELFF. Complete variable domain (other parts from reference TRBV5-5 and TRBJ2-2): DAGVTQSPTHLIKTRGQQVTLRCSPISGHKSVSWYQQVLGQGPQFIFQYYEKEERGRGNFPDRFSARQFPNYSSELNVNALLLGDSALYLCASSLEVRGELFFGEGSRLTVL.

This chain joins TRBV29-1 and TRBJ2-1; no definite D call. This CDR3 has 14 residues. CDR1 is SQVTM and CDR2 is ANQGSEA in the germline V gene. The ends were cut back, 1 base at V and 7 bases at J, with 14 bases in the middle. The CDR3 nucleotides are TGCAGCGTTGAAGTGGGCATTCATAGGAATGAGCAGTTCTTC. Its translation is CSVEVGIHRNEQFF.

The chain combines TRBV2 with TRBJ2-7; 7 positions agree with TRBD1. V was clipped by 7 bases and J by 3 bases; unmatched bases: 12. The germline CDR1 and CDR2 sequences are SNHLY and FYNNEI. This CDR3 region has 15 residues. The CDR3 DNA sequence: TGTGCCAGCACCAAGGGGGCGGATACTGACTACGAGCAGTACTTC. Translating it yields CASTKGADTDYEQYF.

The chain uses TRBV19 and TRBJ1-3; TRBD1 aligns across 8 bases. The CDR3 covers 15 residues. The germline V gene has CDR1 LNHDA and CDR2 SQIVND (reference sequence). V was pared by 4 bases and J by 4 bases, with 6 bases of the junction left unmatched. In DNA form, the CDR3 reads TGTGCCAGTAGTAATCAGGGGGCGTCGGGAAACACCATATATTTT. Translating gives CASSNQGASGNTIYF.

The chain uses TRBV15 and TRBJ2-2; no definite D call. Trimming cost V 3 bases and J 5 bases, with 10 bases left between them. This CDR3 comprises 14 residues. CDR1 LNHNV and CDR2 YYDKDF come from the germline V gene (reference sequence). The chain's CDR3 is CATSRATGTGELFF. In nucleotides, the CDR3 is TGTGCCACCAGCAGGGCCACCGGGACCGGGGAGCTGTTTTTT.

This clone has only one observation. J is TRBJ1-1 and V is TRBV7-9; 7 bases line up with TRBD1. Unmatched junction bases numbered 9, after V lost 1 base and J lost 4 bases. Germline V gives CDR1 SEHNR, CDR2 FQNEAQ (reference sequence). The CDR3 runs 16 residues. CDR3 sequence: CASSLVRGLPVTEAFF. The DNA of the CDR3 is TGTGCCAGCAGCTTAGTGAGGGGGCTACCGGTCACTGAAGCTTTCTTT.

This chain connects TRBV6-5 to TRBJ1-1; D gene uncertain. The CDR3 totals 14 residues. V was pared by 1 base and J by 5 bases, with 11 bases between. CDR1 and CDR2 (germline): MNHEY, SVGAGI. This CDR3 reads CASSYFSGGTEAFF. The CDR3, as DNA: TGTGCCAGCAGTTACTTTTCGGGCGGGACTGAAGCTTTCTTT.

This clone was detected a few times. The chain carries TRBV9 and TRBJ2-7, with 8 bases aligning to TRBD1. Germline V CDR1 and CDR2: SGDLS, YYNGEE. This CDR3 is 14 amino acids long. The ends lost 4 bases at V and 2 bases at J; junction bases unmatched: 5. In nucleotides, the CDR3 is TGTGCCAGCAGCCCGCGACAGGGGACCTACGAGCAGTACTTC. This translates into CASSPRQGTYEQYF.

The CDR3 here is CASSFLQGGGPYEQYF. The CDR3 DNA follows: TGTGCCAGCAGTTTCTTACAGGGCGGTGGCCCCTACGAGCAGTACTTC. The V call is TRBV6-2 or TRBV6-3, the J call TRBJ2-7; possibly TRBD1 for D (6 bases). V lost 4 bases to trimming and J lost 2 bases, with 18 bases between them. This CDR3 region has 16 residues. The germline CDR1 and CDR2 sequences are MNHEY and SVGEGT.

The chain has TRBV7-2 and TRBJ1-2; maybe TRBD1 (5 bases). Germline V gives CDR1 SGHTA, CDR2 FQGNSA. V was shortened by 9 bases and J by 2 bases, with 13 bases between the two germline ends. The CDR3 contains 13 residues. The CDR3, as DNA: TGTGCCAGTGGTAGGAACAGGAACTATGGCTACACCTTC. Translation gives CASGRNRNYGYTF.

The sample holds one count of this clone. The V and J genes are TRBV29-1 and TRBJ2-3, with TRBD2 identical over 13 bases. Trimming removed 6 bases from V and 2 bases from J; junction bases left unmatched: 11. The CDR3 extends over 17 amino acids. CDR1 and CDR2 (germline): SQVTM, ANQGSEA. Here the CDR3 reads CSVARTSGGPLTDTQYF. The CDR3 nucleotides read TGCAGCGTCGCGAGGACTAGCGGGGGTCCCCTCACAGATACGCAGTATTTT.

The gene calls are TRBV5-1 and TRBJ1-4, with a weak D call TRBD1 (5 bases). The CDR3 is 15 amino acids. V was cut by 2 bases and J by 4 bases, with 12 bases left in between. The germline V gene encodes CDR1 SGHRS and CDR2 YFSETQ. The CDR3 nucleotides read TGCGCCAGCAGCTTACTCGGGACTGATAATGAAAAACTGTTTTTT. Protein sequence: CASSLLGTDNEKLFF.

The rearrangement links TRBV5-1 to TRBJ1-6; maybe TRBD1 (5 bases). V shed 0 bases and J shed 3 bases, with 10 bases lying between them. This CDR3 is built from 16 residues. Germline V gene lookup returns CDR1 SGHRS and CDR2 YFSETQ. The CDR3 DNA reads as TGCGCCAGCAGCTTGGGTCAGGGTAGCTATAATTCACCCCTCCACTTT. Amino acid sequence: CASSLGQGSYNSPLHF.

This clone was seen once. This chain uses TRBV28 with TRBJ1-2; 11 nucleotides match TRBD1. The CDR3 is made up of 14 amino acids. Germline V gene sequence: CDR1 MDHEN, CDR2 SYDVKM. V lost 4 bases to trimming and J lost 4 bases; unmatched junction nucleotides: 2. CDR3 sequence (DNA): TGTGCCAGCAGTTCCGGGACAGGGGGCTATGGCTACACCTTC. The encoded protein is CASSSGTGGYGYTF.

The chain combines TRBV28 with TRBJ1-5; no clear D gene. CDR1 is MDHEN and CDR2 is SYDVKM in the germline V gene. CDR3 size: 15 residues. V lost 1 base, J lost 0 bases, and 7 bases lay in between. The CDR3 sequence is CASSLSIDSNQPQHF. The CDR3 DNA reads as TGTGCCAGCAGTTTATCTATAGATAGCAATCAGCCCCAGCATTTT. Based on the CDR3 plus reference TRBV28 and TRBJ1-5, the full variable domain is DVKVTQSSRYLVKRTGEKVFLECVQDMDHENMFWYRQDPGLGLRLIYFSYDVKMKEKGDIPEGYSVSREKKERFSLILESASTNQTSMYLCASSLSIDSNQPQHFGDGTRLSIL.